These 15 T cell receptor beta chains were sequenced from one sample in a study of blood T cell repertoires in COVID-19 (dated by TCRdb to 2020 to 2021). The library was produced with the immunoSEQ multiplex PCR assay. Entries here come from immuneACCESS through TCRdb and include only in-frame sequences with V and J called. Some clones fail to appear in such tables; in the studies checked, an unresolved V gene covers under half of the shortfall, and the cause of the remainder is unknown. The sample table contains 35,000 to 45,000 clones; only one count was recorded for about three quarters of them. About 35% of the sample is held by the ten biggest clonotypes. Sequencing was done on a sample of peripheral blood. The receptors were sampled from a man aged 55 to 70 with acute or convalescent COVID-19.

Written as DNA, the CDR3 is TGTGCCAGCAGTTCCCCGAGGGATACAACAGATACGCAGTATTTT. Translating it yields CASSSPRDTTDTQYF. The chain couples TRBV27 to TRBJ2-3; TRBD2 is a possible D gene (5 bases). This CDR3 has 15 amino acids. V was shortened by 4 bases and J by 3 bases, with 14 bases between the two germline ends. CDR1 is MNHEY, CDR2 SMNVEV, per germline (reference sequence).

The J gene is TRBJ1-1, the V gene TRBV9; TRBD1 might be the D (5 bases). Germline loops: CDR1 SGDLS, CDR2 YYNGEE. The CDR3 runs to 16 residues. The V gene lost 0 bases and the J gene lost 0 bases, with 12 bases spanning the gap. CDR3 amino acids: CASSVGVTVMNTEAFF. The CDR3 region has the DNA TGTGCCAGCAGCGTAGGAGTGACAGTCATGAACACTGAAGCTTTCTTT.

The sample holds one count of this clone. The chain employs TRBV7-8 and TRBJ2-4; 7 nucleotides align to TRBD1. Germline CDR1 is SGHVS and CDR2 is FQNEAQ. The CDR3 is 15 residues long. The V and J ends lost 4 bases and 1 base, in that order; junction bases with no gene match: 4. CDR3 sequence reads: CASSSDRLAKNIQYF. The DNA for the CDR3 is TGTGCCAGCAGCTCGGACAGGCTTGCCAAAAACATTCAGTACTTC.

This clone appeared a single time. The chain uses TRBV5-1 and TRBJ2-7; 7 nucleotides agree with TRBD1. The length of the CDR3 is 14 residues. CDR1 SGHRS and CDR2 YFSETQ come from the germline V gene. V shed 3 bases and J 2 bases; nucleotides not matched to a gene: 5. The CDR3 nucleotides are TGCGCCAGCAGCTCCCTCGGGACAGCCTACGAGCAGTACTTC. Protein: CASSSLGTAYEQYF.

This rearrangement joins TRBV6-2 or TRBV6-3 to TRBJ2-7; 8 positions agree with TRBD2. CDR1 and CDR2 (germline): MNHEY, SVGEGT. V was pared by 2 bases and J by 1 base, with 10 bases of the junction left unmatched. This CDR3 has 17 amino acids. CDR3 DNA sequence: TGTGCCAGCAGTTACGGGCGCGGAGGCGGGAGGTCCTACGAGCAGTACTTC. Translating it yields CASSYGRGGGRSYEQYF.

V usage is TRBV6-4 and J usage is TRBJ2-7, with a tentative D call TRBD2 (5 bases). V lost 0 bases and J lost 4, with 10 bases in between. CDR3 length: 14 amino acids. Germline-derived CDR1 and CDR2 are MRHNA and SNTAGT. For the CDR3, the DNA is TGTGCCAGCAGTGACTCCCGGGGATGGTACGAGCAGTACTTC. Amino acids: CASSDSRGWYEQYF.

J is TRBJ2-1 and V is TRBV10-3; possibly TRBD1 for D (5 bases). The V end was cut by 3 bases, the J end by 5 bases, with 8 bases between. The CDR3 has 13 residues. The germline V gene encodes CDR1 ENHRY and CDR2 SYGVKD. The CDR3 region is CAISDKGDNEQFF. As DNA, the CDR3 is TGTGCCATCAGTGATAAAGGGGACAATGAGCAGTTCTTC.

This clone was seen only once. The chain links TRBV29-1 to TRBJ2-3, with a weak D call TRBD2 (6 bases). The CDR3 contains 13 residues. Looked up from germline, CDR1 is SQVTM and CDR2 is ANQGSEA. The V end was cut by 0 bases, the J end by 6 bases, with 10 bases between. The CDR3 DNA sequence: TGCAGCGTTGAAGATCGGGGGACGGATACGCAGTATTTT. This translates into CSVEDRGTDTQYF.

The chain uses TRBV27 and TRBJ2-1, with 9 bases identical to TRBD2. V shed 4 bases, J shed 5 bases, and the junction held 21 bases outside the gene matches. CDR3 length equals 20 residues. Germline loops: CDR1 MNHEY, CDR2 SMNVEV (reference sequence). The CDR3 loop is CASSSSSPLSGSGSDNEQFF. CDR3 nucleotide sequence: TGTGCCAGCAGTTCCTCATCACCGCTTAGCGGGAGCGGGTCTGACAATGAGCAGTTCTTC.

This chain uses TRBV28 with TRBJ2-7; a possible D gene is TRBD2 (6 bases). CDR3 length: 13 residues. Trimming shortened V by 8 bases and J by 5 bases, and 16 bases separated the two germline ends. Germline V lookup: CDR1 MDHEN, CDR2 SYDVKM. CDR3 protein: CASLGSGLNEQYF. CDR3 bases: TGTGCCAGCCTGGGTAGCGGCCTTAACGAGCAGTACTTC.

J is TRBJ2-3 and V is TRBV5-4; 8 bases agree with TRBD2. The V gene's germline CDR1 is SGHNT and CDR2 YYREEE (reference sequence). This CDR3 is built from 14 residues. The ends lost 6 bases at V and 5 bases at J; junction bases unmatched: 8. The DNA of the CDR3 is TGTGCCAGCAAAGCACTAGCGGCCCTAGATACGCAGTATTTT. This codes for CASKALAALDTQYF.

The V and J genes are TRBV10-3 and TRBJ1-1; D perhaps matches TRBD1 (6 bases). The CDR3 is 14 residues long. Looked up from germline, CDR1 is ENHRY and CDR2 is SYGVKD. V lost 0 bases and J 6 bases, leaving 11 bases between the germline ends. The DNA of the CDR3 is TGTGCCATCAGTGAGTCCGGGGGGGGCGCTGAAGCTTTCTTT. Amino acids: CAISESGGGAEAFF.

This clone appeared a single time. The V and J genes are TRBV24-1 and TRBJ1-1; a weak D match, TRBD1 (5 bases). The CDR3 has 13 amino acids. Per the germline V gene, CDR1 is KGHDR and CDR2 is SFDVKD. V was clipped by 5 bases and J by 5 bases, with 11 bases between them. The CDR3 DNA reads TGTGCCACCAGTGCCTCAGGGCGGACTGAAGCTTTCTTT. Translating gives CATSASGRTEAFF.

The CDR3 bases are TGTGCCAGCAGCTTTACCGGGAGGGGCTACTACGAGCAGTACTTC. This gives the protein CASSFTGRGYYEQYF. The chain uses TRBV7-8 and TRBJ2-7; 8 bases agree with TRBD2. CDR1 SGHVS and CDR2 FQNEAQ come from the germline V gene. The CDR3 consists of 15 residues. V shed 3 bases and J 3 bases; nucleotides not matched to a gene: 7.

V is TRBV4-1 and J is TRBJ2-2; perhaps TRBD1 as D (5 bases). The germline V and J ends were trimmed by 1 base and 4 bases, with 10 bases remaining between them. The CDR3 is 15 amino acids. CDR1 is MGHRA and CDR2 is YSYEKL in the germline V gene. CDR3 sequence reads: CASSQVSTATGELFF. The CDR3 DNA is TGCGCCAGCAGCCAAGTGTCGACAGCCACCGGGGAGCTGTTTTTT.